Each of the 29 T cell receptor beta chains below was sequenced from the same sample in a study of blood T cell repertoires in COVID-19. Here immunoSEQ multiplex PCR was the method, and the copy in TCRdb shows in-frame clones only, minus some. The sample lists under 200,000 clones, around 80% seen once, with around a fifth in the top ten. Material: PBMCs or T cells enriched from blood (not recorded which). Receptors originate from a woman aged 70-85 years in a cohort exposed to, infected with or recovered from COVID-19 (not recorded which).

This clone appeared a single time. This rearrangement joins TRBV7-8 to TRBJ1-1; TRBD1 matches 8 bases. Germline trimming cut 0 bases from V and 3 bases from J; bases unmatched to any gene: 9. This CDR3 contains 17 residues. Germline CDR1 reads SGHVS; CDR2 reads FQNEAQ. CDR3: CASSLAISPGGYTEAFF. For the CDR3, the DNA is TGTGCCAGCAGCTTAGCCATTTCTCCAGGGGGCTACACTGAAGCTTTCTTT. Looking up the rest from reference TRBV7-8 and TRBJ1-1 gives the full variable domain: GAGVSQSPRYKVAKRGQDVALRCDPISGHVSLFWYQQALGQGPEFLTYFQNEAQLDKSGLPSDRFFAERPEGSVSTLKIQRTQQEDSAVYLCASSLAISPGGYTEAFFGQGTRLTVV.

The gene calls are TRBV5-1 and TRBJ2-3; 9 bases are a match to TRBD2. V gave up 3 bases and J gave up 0 bases; unmatched junction bases: 8. The CDR3 extends over 17 amino acids. Germline CDR1 SGHRS, CDR2 YFSETQ. This chain's CDR3 is CASSWGPLAGSTDTQYF. In DNA form, the CDR3 reads TGCGCCAGCAGCTGGGGGCCTCTAGCGGGAAGCACAGATACGCAGTATTTT.

The CDR3 sequence: CASSPASGRGETQYF. CDR3 sequence (DNA): TGTGCCAGCAGCCCAGCTAGCGGCAGAGGGGAGACCCAGTACTTC. The J gene is TRBJ2-5, the V gene TRBV7-6; 7 bases agree with TRBD2. Germline V gene lookup returns CDR1 SGHVS and CDR2 FNYEAQ. CDR3 size: 15 residues. V gave up 5 bases and J gave up 5 bases; unmatched junction bases: 11.

The chain uses TRBV19 and TRBJ1-4, with a weak D call TRBD1 (6 bases). The V gene's germline CDR1 is LNHDA and CDR2 SQIVND (reference sequence). The CDR3 contains 14 residues. Trimming removed 1 base from V and 5 bases from J, with 8 bases in between. The CDR3 DNA reads TGTGCCAGTAGTATAGGACAGGTGAATGAAAAACTGTTTTTT. Translation: CASSIGQVNEKLFF.

This chain joins TRBV9 and TRBJ2-1; 7 bases are a match to TRBD2. The trim removed 0 bases at V and 3 bases at J, leaving 3 bases unmatched. This CDR3 spans 15 amino acids. Germline-derived CDR1 and CDR2 are SGDLS and YYNGEE. In DNA, the CDR3 is TGTGCCAGCAGCGTAGGGGCGGGAGACTACAATGAGCAGTTCTTC. It specifies CASSVGAGDYNEQFF.

This chain joins TRBV19 and TRBJ1-2; D gene unclear. The length of the CDR3 is 11 residues. The germline V gene has CDR1 LNHDA and CDR2 SQIVND (reference sequence). Trimming removed 6 bases from V and 11 bases from J, with 13 bases in between. The CDR3 bases are TGTGCCAGTAGCCTAGACGTTTGGTACACCTTC. Residues: CASSLDVWYTF. The full variable domain, in which reference TRBV19 and TRBJ1-2 provide the parts outside the CDR3, is DGGITQSPKYLFRKEGQNVTLSCEQNLNHDAMYWYRQDPGQGLRLIYYSQIVNDFQKGDIAEGYSVSREKKESFPLTVTSAQKNPTAFYLCASSLDVWYTFGSGTRLTVV.

The rearrangement joins TRBV9 to TRBJ2-1; a weak D match, TRBD2 (5 bases). Trimming left V 2 bases short and J 3 bases short, with 9 bases between. The germline V gene has CDR1 SGDLS and CDR2 YYNGEE. This CDR3 contains 14 residues. The DNA for the CDR3 is TGTGCCAGCAGCGTTTCGGGATACTACAATGAGCAGTTCTTC. Amino acid sequence: CASSVSGYYNEQFF.

V usage is TRBV3-1 (or the pseudogene TRBV3-2) and J usage is TRBJ1-3; TRBD1 agrees at 8 bases. The ends lost 4 bases at V and 4 bases at J; junction bases unmatched: 3. The CDR3 is 14 amino acids. Germline loops: CDR1 LGHDT, CDR2 YNNKEL (reference sequence). CDR3 bases: TGTGCCAGCAGCCCGAGGGACAGGGGAAACACCATATATTTT. Encoded protein: CASSPRDRGNTIYF.

The V and J genes are TRBV10-2 and TRBJ2-7; TRBD1 might be the D (6 bases). From germline, CDR1 is WSHSY and CDR2 SAAADI. CDR3 size: 13 residues. The V and J ends lost 4 bases and 4 bases respectively, with 11 bases between them. The CDR3, as DNA: TGCGCCAGCAGTGTTAACAGGGCTTACGAGCAGTACTTC. Protein product: CASSVNRAYEQYF.

The chain joins TRBV28 to TRBJ1-3; D remains ambiguous. The CDR3 totals 11 residues. CDR1 is MDHEN and CDR2 is SYDVKM in the germline V gene. CDR3 sequence reads: CTSGGGNTIYF. The CDR3 DNA reads as TGTACCTCAGGCGGGGGAAACACCATATATTTT.

This chain joins TRBV28 and TRBJ2-7, with 8 bases that match TRBD2. CDR3 length equals 16 residues. J was trimmed by 0 bases and V by 8 bases; bases with no gene match: 12. Germline CDR1 reads MDHEN; CDR2 reads SYDVKM. In nucleotides, the CDR3 is TGTGCCAGCTGTAAGCCCGGGACTAGACGCTCCTACGAGCAGTACTTC. This translates into CASCKPGTRRSYEQYF.

This sequence joins TRBV28 and TRBJ1-2; D gene uncertain. The CDR3 is 13 residues long. Germline values: CDR1 MDHEN, CDR2 SYDVKM. Trimming cost V 5 bases and J 4 bases, with 11 bases left between them. The chain's CDR3 is CASSRINSYGYTF. The CDR3 region has the DNA TGTGCCAGCAGTCGGATAAACAGCTATGGCTACACCTTC.

The chain employs TRBV6-5 and TRBJ1-1, with a tentative D call TRBD1 (6 bases). The V gene lost 7 bases and the J gene lost 0 bases, with 15 bases spanning the gap. The CDR3 length is 15 residues. Germline V gives CDR1 MNHEY, CDR2 SVGAGI. This CDR3 reads CASIQGGVVNTEAFF. CDR3 bases: TGTGCCAGCATCCAAGGGGGGGTAGTGAACACTGAAGCTTTCTTT.

The gene calls are TRBV5-1 and TRBJ1-5; D not certain. V lost 0 bases and J lost 5, with 6 bases in between. Germline V gives CDR1 SGHRS, CDR2 YFSETQ. The CDR3 is 13 amino acids. The CDR3 region has the DNA TGCGCCAGCAGCTTGGCGGAGGATCAGCCCCAGCATTTT. Translated: CASSLAEDQPQHF.

The rearrangement uses TRBV5-1 and TRBJ1-6; TRBD1 aligns across 7 bases. The V gene's germline CDR1 is SGHRS and CDR2 YFSETQ. This CDR3 has 16 residues. J gave up 11 bases and V 0 bases, and 11 bases lay outside the gene matches. The CDR3 region is CASSLGPDRLVAPLHF. CDR3 bases: TGCGCCAGCAGCTTGGGTCCGGACAGGTTGGTCGCACCCCTCCACTTT.

In this sample, this clone turned up a few times. CDR3 amino acids: CASSGQPNTEAFF. As DNA, the CDR3 is TGCGCCAGCAGTGGACAGCCGAACACTGAAGCTTTCTTT. The chain uses TRBV10-2 and TRBJ1-1; possible D gene TRBD1, 5 bases. Trimming removed 4 bases at V and 1 base at J, with 7 bases between. This CDR3 is built from 13 residues. Germline CDR1 WSHSY, CDR2 SAAADI.

The chain is built from TRBV6-9 and TRBJ2-7; 8 bases map to TRBD1. This CDR3 contains 13 residues. The V gene's germline CDR1 is MNHGY and CDR2 SVAAGI. The ends lost 6 bases at V and 2 bases at J; junction bases unmatched: 3. The CDR3 sequence: CASSGQGTYEQYF. In DNA, the CDR3 is TGTGCCAGCAGCGGACAGGGAACCTACGAGCAGTACTTC.

The chain is built from TRBV7-2 and TRBJ2-7, with 9 nucleotides matching TRBD2. Germline V gene lookup returns CDR1 SGHTA and CDR2 FQGNSA. Unmatched junction bases numbered 11, after V lost 2 bases and J lost 3 bases. The CDR3 sequence is 17 residues long. The CDR3 sequence is CASSLRREGLRDYEQYF. CDR3 in DNA: TGTGCCAGCAGCTTACGGCGGGAGGGCCTAAGAGACTACGAGCAGTACTTC.

This chain links TRBV7-3 with TRBJ2-2, with a tentative D call TRBD1 (5 bases). The CDR3 is 15 amino acids. Deletions cut 2 bases from V and 3 bases from J, with 10 bases between. Germline CDR1 SGHTA, CDR2 FQGTGA. CDR3: CASSLSTVHTGELFF. CDR3 DNA sequence: TGTGCCAGCAGCTTATCGACAGTTCACACCGGGGAGCTGTTTTTT.

V gene TRBV9 combines with J gene TRBJ1-2; D remains unclear. The CDR3 spans 11 residues. V lost 4 bases and J lost 2, with 3 bases in between. Germline-derived CDR1 and CDR2 are SGDLS and YYNGEE. CDR3 bases: TGTGCCAGCAGCTCAAACTATGGCTACACCTTC. Translation gives CASSSNYGYTF.

As regards this clone: This CDR3 is also generated by other DNA sequences in the sample. CDR3 region: CASSLQENTEAFF. The CDR3 DNA reads TGTGCCAGCAGCCTTCAGGAGAACACTGAAGCTTTCTTT. The gene calls are TRBV7-8 and TRBJ1-1; D is unresolved. The V end lost 5 bases, the J end lost 1 base, and 8 bases lay between the germline ends. Per germline, CDR1 SGHVS and CDR2 FQNEAQ. The CDR3 is 13 amino acids.

Only a few counts were recorded for this clone. The CDR3 nucleotides are TGTGCCAGCAGTTATCGGACAGGCGAATCACCCCTCCACTTT. Encoded protein: CASSYRTGESPLHF. The chain combines TRBV6-5 with TRBJ1-6; 7 positions match TRBD1. The length of the CDR3 is 14 residues. The V and J ends lost 3 bases and 10 bases, in that order; junction bases with no gene match: 6. Germline V gene sequence: CDR1 MNHEY, CDR2 SVGAGI.

V usage is TRBV27 and J usage is TRBJ2-2, with D hard to call. CDR3 size: 15 residues. The ends were cut back, 4 bases at V and 8 bases at J, with 17 bases in the middle. Germline assignment: CDR1 MNHEY and CDR2 SMNVEV (reference sequence). The CDR3 DNA follows: TGTGCCAGCAGTTATGTACACCCCAGATGGGGGGAGCTGTTTTTT. Encoded protein: CASSYVHPRWGELFF.

The chain links TRBV6-6 to TRBJ1-2, with a tentative D call TRBD1 (6 bases). Germline V gene data show CDR1 as MNHNY and CDR2 as SVGAGI (reference sequence). The length of the CDR3 is 13 residues. Deletions cut 4 bases from V and 6 bases from J, with 12 bases between. CDR3 sequence (DNA): TGTGCCAGCAGTTCCTACAGGGAAAATGGCTACACCTTC. Its protein product is CASSSYRENGYTF.

The genes are TRBV4-1 and TRBJ1-5; TRBD1 matches 7 bases. V was clipped by 0 bases and J by 7 bases; unmatched bases: 3. This CDR3 contains 14 residues. Germline values: CDR1 MGHRA, CDR2 YSYEKL. The CDR3 nucleotides are TGCGCCAGCAGCCAAGAAACAGGGGCCCAGCCCCAGCATTTT. It specifies CASSQETGAQPQHF.

The V gene is TRBV5-5, the J gene TRBJ1-5; possibly TRBD1 for D (5 bases). V dropped 2 bases and J dropped 7 bases, with 10 bases sitting between them. This CDR3 contains 13 residues. Germline CDR1 and CDR2: SGHKS and YYEKEE (reference sequence). The DNA of the CDR3 is TGTGCCAGCAGCTTTACAGGTGACCAGCCCCAGCATTTT. This encodes CASSFTGDQPQHF.

This clone turned up a few times. This rearrangement joins TRBV5-1 to TRBJ1-5; D perhaps matches TRBD1 (6 bases). There are 15 residues in the CDR3. Deletions cut 0 bases from V and 1 base from J, with 8 bases between. The germline V gene encodes CDR1 SGHRS and CDR2 YFSETQ. The CDR3 sequence: CASSLEGVSNQPQHF. The DNA for the CDR3 is TGCGCCAGCAGCTTGGAGGGGGTGAGCAATCAGCCCCAGCATTTT.

The chain couples TRBV2 to TRBJ2-5, with D possibly matching TRBD2 (5 bases). Germline V gene sequence: CDR1 SNHLY, CDR2 FYNNEI. This CDR3 has 15 amino acids. Trimming pared 8 bases from V and 2 bases from J, leaving 18 bases between. The CDR3 DNA follows: TGTGCCAGCTCACCTCGGGGAGATAGTCAAGAGACCCAGTACTTC. Protein: CASSPRGDSQETQYF. The entire variable domain, with the rest obtained from reference TRBV2 and TRBJ2-5, is as follows: EPEVTQTPSHQVTQMGQEVILRCVPISNHLYFYWYRQILGQKVEFLVSFYNNEISEKSEIFDDQFSVERPDGSNFTLKIRSTKLEDSAMYFCASSPRGDSQETQYFGPGTRLLVL.

This clone was detected only once. The V call is TRBV24-1, the J call TRBJ1-2; no reliable D call. The V gene's germline CDR1 is KGHDR and CDR2 SFDVKD. The V end lost 5 bases, the J end lost 3 bases, and 6 bases lay between the germline ends. The CDR3 totals 12 residues. CDR3 region: CATSGVDYGYTF. CDR3 nucleotides: TGTGCCACCAGTGGAGTAGACTATGGCTACACCTTC.